One T cell receptor (beta chain) is described in this entry. The cohort comprised adults aged roughly 18 to 90 years residing in 20 to 25 US areas. These data are taken from a study of blood T cell repertoires in COVID-19. TCRdb's table, derived via immunoSEQ multiplex PCR, lists solely in-frame clones and lacks some. Here the sample spans 470,000 or so clones, about 90% being singletons. V gave up 4 bases and J gave up 4 bases; unmatched junction bases: 16. CDR1 is LNHNV, CDR2 YYDKDF, per germline (reference sequence). The CDR3 covers 17 residues. The TCR sequence derives from a woman between 18 and 29 years old with acute COVID-19. The chain joins TRBV15 to TRBJ2-7; 7 positions match TRBD1. Material for sequencing was PBMCs or T cells enriched from blood (not recorded which). The CDR3: CATSTNLGQFGKYEQYF. In nucleotides, the CDR3 is TGTGCCACCAGCACTAATCTGGGACAGTTCGGAAAGTACGAGCAGTACTTC. Full variable domain (rest looked up from reference TRBV15 and TRBJ2-7): DAMVIQNPRYQVTQFGKPVTLSCSQTLNHNVMYWYQQKSSQAPKLLFHYYDKDFNNEADTPDNFQSRRPNTSFCFLDIRSPGLGDTAMYLCATSTNLGQFGKYEQYFGPGTRLTVT.